This TCR beta chain was documented in a study of blood T cell repertoires in COVID-19. About the study: The origin of the acute and convalescent COVID-19 samples was the United States, Italy and Spain. The cDNA or gDNA used as material had been derived from T cells, B-cell-depleted T cells, or PBMCs.

Germline trimming cut 1 base from V and 7 bases from J; bases unmatched to any gene: 6. The CDR3 is 15 amino acids. From germline, CDR1 is LGHNA and CDR2 YSLEER. Authors' data handling: Using reference gene primer amplification, nucleated cell counts were estimated. Profiling relied on immunoSEQ multiplex PCR, and the TCRdb table lists in-frame clones only, not all of them. That table furnishes V, J and clone size, whereas the DNA furnished D and trimming. The table records about 210,000 clones, 84% of them present only once. This chain uses TRBV4-3 with TRBJ2-1; 8 nucleotides line up with TRBD1. Sequencing input: peripheral blood. The sequence derives from a middle-aged man with active or convalescent COVID-19. DNA for the CDR3: TGCGCCAGCAGCCAAGGCGCCGGACAGGGTAATGAGCAGTTCTTC. Protein sequence: CASSQGAGQGNEQFF.